This T cell receptor (beta chain) is drawn from a study of shared clonotypes between healthy human individuals (dated by TCRdb to 2019 to 2021). A note on the overall study: A few men and a couple of women, aged 18 to 49 years, made up the cohort. For each donor, three plates each were used for CD4 naive and CD4 memory, two plates were used for CD8 naive, and one plate was used for CD8 memory. To estimate repertoire size and how much clonotypes are shared between individuals, the study performed deep sequencing of blood TCR repertoires from a few healthy adults. Different laboratories and diverse techniques were used to prepare libraries and sequence TCR repertoires, to increase sequencing depth and limit assay-specific biases. Leukapheresis yielded between about 0.94 and 10 billion PBMCs per donor. The research as a whole found: Clonotypes shared by all four sorted-subset donors showed higher generation probabilities than non-shared clonotypes. Naive subsets generally had larger estimated clonotype richness than memory subsets did. Sharing across a few donors was observed for around 4.8% of naive CD4, 3.5% of naive CD8, over 2% of memory CD4, and less than 0.45% of memory CD8 clonotypes. Sampling was limited to blood, and TCR repertoires in tissue likely differ from TCR repertoires in blood. Pairwise subsampling led to the expectation that sequencing depth would affect the degree of clonotype sharing among donors. Rarefaction of sorted-subset datasets indicated incomplete sequencing despite the large sequencing depth. Because the study included a small number of donors, the genetic and exposure-history diversity represented was limited.

Worth noting for this clone: Its antigen target is currently unknown. No clone much larger than this one lies a single base away; base qualities are absent.

Using the deep immunoSEQ assay, multiplex PCR amplified TCR CDR3 regions from genomic DNA. Genomic DNA extracted from each cell subset was distributed evenly over all wells of several immunoSEQ 96-well plates, and each plate served as one replicate. For sorted subsets, approximately 190 ng of genomic DNA, equivalent to 25,000 to 35,000 T cell genomes, went into each replicate PCR. Purified libraries were quantified with a Qubit 3.0 fluorometer, sized on a Bioanalyzer 2100, and re-quantified with the KAPA Library Quantification kit. Every immunoSEQ 96-well plate was sequenced on a separate single-read 150-cycle Illumina NextSeq 550 flow cell. Per the original workflow: The immunoSEQ output contained only junctional sequences without quality scores, so filtering could not match that applied to full-length reads. Sequences were annotated with PyIR, a Python wrapper for IgBLAST v1.9, and V/J genes and CDR3 were assigned using IMGT germline references. Reads with weak V/J assignments (E-value above 1e-6), missing CDR3, stop codons, out-of-frame junctions, or ambiguous translated residues were removed. A V3J clonotype was defined by an identical inferred V gene, J gene, and CDR3 amino acid sequence. The percentage overlap between two repertoires was calculated by dividing the number of shared unique clonotypes by the size of the smaller repertoire. RTK rarefaction, the Chao1 estimator, and Recon v2.1 estimates of unobserved clonotypes were used to assess repertoire richness. For all TCRbeta clonotypes obtained by the gDNA method from a few donors, generation probabilities were computed with OLGA. TCRdb took over this immuneACCESS table, retaining in-frame rearrangements with V and J assigned. Such tables are incomplete; in checked studies, under half of the missing clones stem from an unresolved V gene, and the remainder is unexplained. The DNA gave D and trimming, while V, J and clone size come from that table. This sample is represented by 630,000 or so clones; roughly 98% of them were singletons. Of the sample, approximately 0.3% is held by the ten largest clones.

V is clipped by 6 bases and J by 6 bases, and the sequence between their germline boundaries is 12 bases long. The CDR3 contains 12 residues, cysteine and phenylalanine counted. This entry keeps only the CDR3 DNA: 36 bases, framed from base 1. The germline V gene (reference sequence) supplies CDR1 MNHEY and CDR2 SMNVEV. For the CD8 naive samples, CD45RO-negative cells were positively selected for CCR7, yielding a CD45RA+CCR7+ population from which TemRA cells were excluded. Healthy HIV-negative adults with no recently reported acute infections or vaccinations were included as donors. Every donor was a Caucasian adult residing in Nashville, Tennessee, USA. After blood collection by leukapheresis, PBMCs were isolated using Ficoll-Histopaque density gradient centrifugation and then cryopreserved in the vapor phase of liquid nitrogen. Purity and quantity of every magnetically sorted T cell population were checked by analytical flow cytometry. From each sorted fraction, genomic DNA was isolated and quantified by UV absorbance on a Nanodrop 2000c.

Material: naive CD8+ T cells sorted from blood. The cell subset or site label, as the study defines it: CD45RA+CCR7+. The TCR originated in a man aged 25-40 years in good health. Recombination connected TRBV27 to TRBJ2-7; possibly the D gene is TRBD2, per 5 matching bases. The CDR3 here reads CASSLTSFEQYF. Here is the DNA: TGTGCCAGCAGCCTCACTAGTTTCGAGCAGTACTTC.